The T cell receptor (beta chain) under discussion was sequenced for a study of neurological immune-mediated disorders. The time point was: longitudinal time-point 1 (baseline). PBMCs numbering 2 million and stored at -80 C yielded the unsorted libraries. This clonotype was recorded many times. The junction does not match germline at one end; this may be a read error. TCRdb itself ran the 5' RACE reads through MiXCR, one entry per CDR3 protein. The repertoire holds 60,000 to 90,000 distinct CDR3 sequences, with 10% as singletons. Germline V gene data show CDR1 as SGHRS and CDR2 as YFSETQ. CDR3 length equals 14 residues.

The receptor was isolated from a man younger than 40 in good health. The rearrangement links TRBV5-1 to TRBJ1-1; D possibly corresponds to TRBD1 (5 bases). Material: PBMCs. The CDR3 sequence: CTSSVRAPNTEAFF. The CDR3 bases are TGCACCAGCAGCGTCAGGGCCCCGAACACTGAAGCTTTCTTT.